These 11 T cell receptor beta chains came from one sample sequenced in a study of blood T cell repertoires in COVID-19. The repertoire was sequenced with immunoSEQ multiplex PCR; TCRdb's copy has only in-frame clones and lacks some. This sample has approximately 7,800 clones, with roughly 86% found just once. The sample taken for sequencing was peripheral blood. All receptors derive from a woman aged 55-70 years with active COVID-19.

The CDR3 DNA sequence: TGTGCCAGCAGCTTTACTGCCTTGGTGTATTTT. This translates into CASSFTALVYF. The rearrangement joins TRBV7-9 to TRBJ2-3; D is ambiguous. Germline V lookup: CDR1 SEHNR, CDR2 FQNEAQ (reference sequence). This CDR3 is built from 11 residues. V was trimmed by 3 bases and J by 14 bases, leaving 12 bases between them.

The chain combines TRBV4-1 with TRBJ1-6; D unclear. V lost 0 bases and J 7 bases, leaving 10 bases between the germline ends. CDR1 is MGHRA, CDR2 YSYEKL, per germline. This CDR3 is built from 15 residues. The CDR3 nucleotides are TGCGCCAGCAGCCAAGATGCAGGCATAAATTCACCCCTCCACTTT. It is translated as CASSQDAGINSPLHF.

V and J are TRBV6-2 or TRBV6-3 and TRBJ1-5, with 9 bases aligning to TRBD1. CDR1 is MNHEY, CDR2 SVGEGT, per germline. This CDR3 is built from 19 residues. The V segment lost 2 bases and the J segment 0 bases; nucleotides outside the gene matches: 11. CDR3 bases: TGTGCCAGCAGTTACCCCGCCGGGACAGGGAGATATAGCAATCAGCCCCAGCATTTT. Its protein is CASSYPAGTGRYSNQPQHF.

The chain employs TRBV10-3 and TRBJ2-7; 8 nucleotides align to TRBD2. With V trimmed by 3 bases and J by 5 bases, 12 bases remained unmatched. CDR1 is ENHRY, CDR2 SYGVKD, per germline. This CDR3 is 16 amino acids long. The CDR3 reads CAISDNPGRAPNEQYF. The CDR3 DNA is TGTGCCATCAGTGACAACCCCGGGAGGGCCCCTAACGAGCAGTACTTC.

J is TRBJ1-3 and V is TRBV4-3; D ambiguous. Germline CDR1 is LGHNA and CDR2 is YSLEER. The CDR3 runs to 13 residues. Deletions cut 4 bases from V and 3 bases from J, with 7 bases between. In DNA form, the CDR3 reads TGCGCCAGCAGCCCCCCAGGTGGAAACACCATATATTTT. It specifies CASSPPGGNTIYF.

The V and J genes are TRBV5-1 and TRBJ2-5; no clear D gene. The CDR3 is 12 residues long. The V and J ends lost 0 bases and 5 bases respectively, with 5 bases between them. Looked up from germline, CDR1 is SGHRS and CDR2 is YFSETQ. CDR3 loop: CASSLAGETQYF. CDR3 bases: TGCGCCAGCAGCTTGGCCGGGGAGACCCAGTACTTC.

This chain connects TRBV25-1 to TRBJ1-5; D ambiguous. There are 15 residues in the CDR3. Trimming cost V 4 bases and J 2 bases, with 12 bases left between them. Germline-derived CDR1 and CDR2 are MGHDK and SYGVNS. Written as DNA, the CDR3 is TGTGCCAGCAGTGCCTACGGCGGGGGCAATCAGCCCCAGCATTTT. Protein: CASSAYGGGNQPQHF.

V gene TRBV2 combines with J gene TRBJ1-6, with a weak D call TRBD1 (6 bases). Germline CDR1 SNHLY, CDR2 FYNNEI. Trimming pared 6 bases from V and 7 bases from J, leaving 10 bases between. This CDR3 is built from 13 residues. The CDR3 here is CASRDSGNSPLHF. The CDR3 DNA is TGTGCCAGCAGGGACAGTGGGAATTCACCCCTCCACTTT.

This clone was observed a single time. The CDR3 loop is CSVADGFLGVLEQYF. The CDR3 bases are TGCAGCGTGGCGGATGGTTTCCTAGGCGTCCTCGAGCAGTACTTC. The V call is TRBV29-1, the J call TRBJ2-7; unclear D gene. Per germline, CDR1 SQVTM and CDR2 ANQGSEA. The CDR3 contains 15 residues. V lost 6 bases and J lost 6, with 24 bases in between.

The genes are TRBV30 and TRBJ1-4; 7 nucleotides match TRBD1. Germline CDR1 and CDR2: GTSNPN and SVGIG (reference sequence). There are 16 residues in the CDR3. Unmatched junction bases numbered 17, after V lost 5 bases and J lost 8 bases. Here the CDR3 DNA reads TGTGCCTGGGGGGCTAATGGAGGGGGCGGTCGGGAAAAACTGTTTTTT. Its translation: CAWGANGGGGREKLFF.

The CDR3 nucleotides read TGTGCCAGCAGCTTAGCCTCGGGACAGGGCGGTGGCTACACCTTC. Translation: CASSLASGQGGGYTF. This rearrangement joins TRBV11-1 to TRBJ1-2; 9 bases match TRBD1. The length of the CDR3 is 15 residues. The J segment lost 7 bases and the V segment lost 0 bases, leaving 6 bases of the junction unmatched. In germline, CDR1 is SGHAT, CDR2 FQDESV (reference sequence).